A selection of T cell receptor beta chains follows, all from one sample in a study of T-cell memory formation after mild COVID-19. From the 5' RACE reads, TCRdb called clonotypes with MiXCR, one entry per CDR3 protein. The sample consists of fewer than 400,000 distinct CDR3 sequences, approximately 16% of them appearing once. The sample consisted of PBMCs or a T cell subset sorted from them (not recorded which). These receptors were collected from a man between 18 and 35 years old who had mild COVID-19 (a few samples of this study predate the infection). Cell type and time point are not known. CDR3s include the opening cysteine and the closing phenylalanine or tryptophan. D genes are given only for firm matches. Size is omitted from some rows. Given values are once, few, many or a class for expanded clones.

D	V	size	J	DNA	CDR3
TRBD1	TRBV12-3/TRBV12-4	.	TRBJ1-2	TGTGCCAGCAGTCACGGGACAGGGTATGGCTACACCTTC	CASSHGTGYGYTF
TRBD1	TRBV19	many	TRBJ2-3	TGTGCCAGTAGCCCGAGTAGCAGGGGGTCGGATACGCAGTATTTT	CASSPSSRGSDTQYF
TRBD2	TRBV7-9	.	TRBJ2-1	TGTGGCAGCAGCGACGGGGGGTACAATGAGCAGTTCTTC	CGSSDGGYNEQFF
.	TRBV7-6	.	TRBJ1-5	TGTGCCAGCAGCTTAAAGCCAGGGAATAGCAATCAGCCCCAGCATTTT	CASSLKPGNSNQPQHF
.	TRBV7-9	few	TRBJ1-5	TGTGCCAGCAGCTTGTTGGGGAGCAATCAGCCCCAGCATTTT	CASSLLGSNQPQHF
TRBD2	TRBV7-6	few	TRBJ2-3	TGTGCCAGCAGCCCCCGTCTTAGCGGGGGCGGGACAGATACGCAGTATTTT	CASSPRLSGGGTDTQYF
TRBD1	TRBV23-1	few	TRBJ2-7	TGCGCCAGCAGCCCTGGGACAGAACTTCCCTACGAGCAGTACTTC	CASSPGTELPYEQYF
TRBD2	TRBV10-3	.	TRBJ2-1	TGTGCCATCAGCACCGGGACTAGCGGGGGGGCTCCCTACAATGAGCAGTTCTTC	CAISTGTSGGAPYNEQFF
.	TRBV5-1	.	TRBJ1-5	TGCGCCAGCAGCCCGGGTGCCGGCAATCAGCCCCAGCATTTT	CASSPGAGNQPQHF
TRBD1	TRBV5-1	few	TRBJ2-7	TGCGCCAGCAGCTTGGCCCCCGACAGGGGGGGAGGCGAGCAGTACTTC	CASSLAPDRGGGEQYF
TRBD1	TRBV6-5	few	TRBJ1-2	TGTGCCAGCAGGAAGATAGGGGGCGCGAGCTATGGCTACACCTTC	CASRKIGGASYGYTF
.	TRBV4-3	.	TRBJ1-2	TGCGCCAGCAGCCAAGATAGAGGACTCCGCTACACCTTC	CASSQDRGLRYTF
TRBD1	TRBV5-4	few	TRBJ2-1	TGTGCCAGCACCCCAGCCGTTTCCGGGACAGGGGGCAATGAGCAGTTCTTC	CASTPAVSGTGGNEQFF
.	TRBV6-1	.	TRBJ2-7	TGTGCCAGCAGTGGGGGACGTCCCGTAACCTACGAGCAGTACTTC	CASSGGRPVTYEQYF
TRBD2	TRBV18	.	TRBJ2-1	TGTGCCAGCTCACCGGGACTAGAACGTAGGAATGAGCAGTTCTTC	CASSPGLERRNEQFF
TRBD2	TRBV7-3	.	TRBJ2-2	TGTGCCAGCAGCTTAACCCCAGCGGGGGTAGATACCGGGGAGCTGTTTTTT	CASSLTPAGVDTGELFF
TRBD1	TRBV27	few	TRBJ1-5	TGTGCCAGCAGGGAACAGGGGGCCAATCAGCCCCAGCATTTT	CASREQGANQPQHF
.	TRBV24-1	.	TRBJ1-5	TGTGCCACCAGTGATCTGGGGAGAAATCAGCCCCAGCATTTT	CATSDLGRNQPQHF
TRBD1	TRBV24-1	.	TRBJ2-2	TGTGCCACCAGTGAACCATTCGGGACAGGGGTGGAGGAGCTGTTTTTT	CATSEPFGTGVEELFF
TRBD2	TRBV20-1	.	TRBJ2-4	TGCAGTGCTAGCGGACTAGCGGGGGGGCGGGGGAGAAACATTCAGTACTTC	CSASGLAGGRGRNIQYF
.	TRBV19	few	TRBJ2-4	TGTGCCAGTAGTATAGGCACCGCAGGGACCAAAAACATTCAGTACTTC	CASSIGTAGTKNIQYF
.	TRBV20-1	few	TRBJ1-5	TGCAGTGCCCCTAGGGCAGGGAATCAGCCCCAGCATTTT	CSAPRAGNQPQHF
.	TRBV7-2	.	TRBJ1-2	TGTGCCAGCAGCTTTAGCAACACTCGATACGGCTACACCTTC	CASSFSNTRYGYTF
.	TRBV28	few	TRBJ1-6	TGTGCCAGCAGTTTATCTATTCGGCCGGGGATCGGTTCACCCCTCCACTTT	CASSLSIRPGIGSPLHF
.	TRBV5-1	few	TRBJ1-1	TGCGCCAGCAGCTTGCGTATAGGGCTTCGGGGGAACACTGAAGCTTTCTTT	CASSLRIGLRGNTEAFF
TRBD1	TRBV13	few	TRBJ2-5	TGTGCCAGCAGCTACGGGACAGGGGGATTTGGAGAGACCCAGTACTTC	CASSYGTGGFGETQYF
.	TRBV29-1	.	TRBJ2-3	TGCAGCGTCCCCGTCTGGGTGGGGGAGGATACGCAGTATTTT	CSVPVWVGEDTQYF
TRBD1	TRBV7-9	.	TRBJ1-5	TGTGCCAGCAACCCCCCAGGGGGCGACCAGCCCCAGCATTTT	CASNPPGGDQPQHF
TRBD2	TRBV12-3/TRBV12-4	.	TRBJ2-1	TGTGCCAGCAGCATAGCAGGGCGGGGGGCGCGGGATGAGCAGTTCTTC	CASSIAGRGARDEQFF
.	TRBV7-9	few	TRBJ1-5	TGTGCCAGCAGCTCCGGTGGGGTTCCCTATCAGCCCCAGCATTTT	CASSSGGVPYQPQHF
TRBD1	TRBV5-1	many	TRBJ1-5	TGCGCCAGCAGCCCTACGACAGGGAACGGGCCCCAGCATTTT	CASSPTTGNGPQHF
TRBD1	TRBV28	few	TRBJ1-5	TGTGCCAGCAGCCCGAGACAGGGAATGGGCAATCAGCCCCAGCATTTT	CASSPRQGMGNQPQHF
.	TRBV6-5	.	TRBJ2-3	TGTGCCAGCAGCCCGAACAGGGCAGATACGCAGTATTTT	CASSPNRADTQYF
.	TRBV6-5	.	TRBJ1-1	TGTGCCAGCAGTTACTGGAGGGGGAGAGGGAACACTGAAGCTTTCTTT	CASSYWRGRGNTEAFF
TRBD1	TRBV7-2	many	TRBJ2-3	TGTGCCAGCAGCGCAATAGGGGGCCTTAGCACAGATACGCAGTATTTT	CASSAIGGLSTDTQYF
TRBD1	TRBV2	once	TRBJ2-2	TGTGCCAGCAGTATACGGACAGGGTGGGCCGGGGAGCTGTTTTTT	CASSIRTGWAGELFF
.	TRBV5-1	few	TRBJ1-4	TGCGCCAGCAGCTTGCGGGGTCCTAATGAAAAACTGTTTTTT	CASSLRGPNEKLFF
.	TRBV6-6	.	TRBJ1-1	TGTGCCAGCAGCACCGGGGGACGGGGGGTACCTGAAGCTTTCTTT	CASSTGGRGVPEAFF
TRBD1	TRBV12-3/TRBV12-4	few	TRBJ1-5	TGTGCCAGCATTCGGACAGGGACGGCGAGCAATCAGCCCCAGCATTTT	CASIRTGTASNQPQHF